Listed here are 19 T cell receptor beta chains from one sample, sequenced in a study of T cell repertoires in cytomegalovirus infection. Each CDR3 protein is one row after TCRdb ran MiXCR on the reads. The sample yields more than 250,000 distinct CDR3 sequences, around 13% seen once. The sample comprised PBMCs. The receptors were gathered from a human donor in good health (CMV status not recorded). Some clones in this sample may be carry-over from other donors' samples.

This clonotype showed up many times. The CDR3 sequence: CASSLGTGLANTGELFF. The CDR3 region has the DNA TGTGCCAGCAGCTTAGGGACAGGCTTGGCGAACACCGGGGAGCTGTTTTTT. V is TRBV11-3 and J is TRBJ2-2, with 7 bases that match TRBD1. Germline values: CDR1 SGHNT, CDR2 YENEEA. The CDR3 consists of 17 residues. The junction had 5 bases not matched to a gene; V was cut back by 1 base and J by 0 bases.

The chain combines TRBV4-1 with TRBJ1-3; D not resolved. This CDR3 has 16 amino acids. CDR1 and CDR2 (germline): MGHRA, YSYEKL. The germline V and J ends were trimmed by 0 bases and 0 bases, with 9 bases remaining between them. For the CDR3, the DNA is TGCGCCAGCAGCCAAGATCCACCACACTCTGGAAACACCATATATTTT. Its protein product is CASSQDPPHSGNTIYF.

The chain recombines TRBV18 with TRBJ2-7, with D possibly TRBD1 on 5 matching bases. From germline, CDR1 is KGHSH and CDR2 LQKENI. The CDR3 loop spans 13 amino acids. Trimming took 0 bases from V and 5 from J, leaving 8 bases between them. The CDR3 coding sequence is TGTGCCAGCTCACCACCAGGGGCTAACGAGCAGTACTTC. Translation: CASSPPGANEQYF.

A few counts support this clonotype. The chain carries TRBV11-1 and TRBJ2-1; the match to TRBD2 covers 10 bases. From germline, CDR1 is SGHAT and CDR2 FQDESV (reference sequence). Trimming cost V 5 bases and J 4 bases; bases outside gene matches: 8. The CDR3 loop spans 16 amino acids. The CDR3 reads CASSPRLAGAYNEQFF. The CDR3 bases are TGTGCCAGCAGCCCCCGGCTAGCGGGAGCATACAATGAGCAGTTCTTC. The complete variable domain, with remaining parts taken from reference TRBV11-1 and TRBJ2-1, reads EAEVAQSPRYKITEKSQAVAFWCDPISGHATLYWYRQILGQGPELLVQFQDESVVDDSQLPKDRFSAERLKGVDSTLKIQPAELGDSAMYLCASSPRLAGAYNEQFFGPGTRLTVL.

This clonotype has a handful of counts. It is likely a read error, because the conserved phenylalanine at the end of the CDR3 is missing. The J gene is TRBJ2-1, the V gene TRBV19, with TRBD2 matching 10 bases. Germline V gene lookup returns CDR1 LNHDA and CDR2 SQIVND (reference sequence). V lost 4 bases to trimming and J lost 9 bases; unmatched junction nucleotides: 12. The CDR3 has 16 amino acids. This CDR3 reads CASSRGDVSGGSEQFS. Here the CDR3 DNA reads TGTGCCAGTAGTAGGGGTGATGTTAGCGGGGGGTCTGAGCAGTTCTCC.

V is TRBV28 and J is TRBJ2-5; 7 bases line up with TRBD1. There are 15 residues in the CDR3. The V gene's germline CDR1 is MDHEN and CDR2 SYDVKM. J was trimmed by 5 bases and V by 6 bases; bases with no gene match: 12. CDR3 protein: CASSTPGQRPETQYF. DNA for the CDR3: TGTGCCAGCAGCACGCCGGGACAGCGCCCGGAGACCCAGTACTTC.

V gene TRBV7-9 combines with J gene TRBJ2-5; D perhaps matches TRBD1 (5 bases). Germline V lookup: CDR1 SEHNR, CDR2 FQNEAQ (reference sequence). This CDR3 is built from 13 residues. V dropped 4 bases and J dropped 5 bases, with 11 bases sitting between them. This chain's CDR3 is CASSWAGLETQYF. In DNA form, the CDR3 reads TGTGCCAGCAGCTGGGCAGGGTTGGAGACCCAGTACTTC.

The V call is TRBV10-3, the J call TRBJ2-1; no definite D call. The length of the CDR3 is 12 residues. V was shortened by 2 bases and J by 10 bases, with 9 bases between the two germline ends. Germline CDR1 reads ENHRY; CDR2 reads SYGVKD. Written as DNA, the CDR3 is TGTGCCATCAGTGAGGAGGATCCCGAGCAGTTCTTC. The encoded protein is CAISEEDPEQFF.

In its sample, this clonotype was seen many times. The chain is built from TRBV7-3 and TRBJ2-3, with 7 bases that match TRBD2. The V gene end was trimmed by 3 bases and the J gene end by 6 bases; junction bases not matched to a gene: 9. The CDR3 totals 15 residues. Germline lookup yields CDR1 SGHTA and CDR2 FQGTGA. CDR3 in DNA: TGTGCCAGCAGCTTCGCGGGATTGGGGGGGGATACGCAGTATTTT. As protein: CASSFAGLGGDTQYF.

Here the CDR3 reads CSATTPERDSSYNEQFF. As DNA, the CDR3 is TGCAGTGCTACGACCCCCGAGCGGGACAGCTCCTACAATGAGCAGTTCTTC. The chain has TRBV20-1 and TRBJ2-1, with D tentatively TRBD1 or TRBD2 (7 bases each). The V and J ends lost 4 bases and 0 bases respectively, with 19 bases between them. CDR3 length equals 17 residues. The germline gives CDR1 DFQATT, CDR2 SNEGSKA (reference sequence).

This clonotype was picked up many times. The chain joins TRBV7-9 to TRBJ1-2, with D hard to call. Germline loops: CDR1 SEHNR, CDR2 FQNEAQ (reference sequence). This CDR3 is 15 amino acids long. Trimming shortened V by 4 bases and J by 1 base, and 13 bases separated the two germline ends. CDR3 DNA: TGTGCCAGCAGCTCCGCCGGAGATAATAACTATGGCTACACCTTC. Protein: CASSSAGDNNYGYTF.

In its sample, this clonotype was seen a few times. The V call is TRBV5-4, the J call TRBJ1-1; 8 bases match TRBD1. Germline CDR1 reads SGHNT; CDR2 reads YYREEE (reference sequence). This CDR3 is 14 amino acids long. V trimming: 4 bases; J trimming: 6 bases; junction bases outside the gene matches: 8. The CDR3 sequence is CASSLRQGMAEAFF. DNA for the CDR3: TGTGCCAGCAGCCTTCGACAGGGGATGGCTGAAGCTTTCTTT.

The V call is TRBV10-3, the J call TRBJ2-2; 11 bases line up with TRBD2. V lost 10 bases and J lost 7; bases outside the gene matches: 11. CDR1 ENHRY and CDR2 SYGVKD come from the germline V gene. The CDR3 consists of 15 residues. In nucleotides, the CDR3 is TGTGCCACCGAGGGGCTAGCGGGAGGAGGCGGGGAGCTGTTTTTT. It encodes CATEGLAGGGGELFF.

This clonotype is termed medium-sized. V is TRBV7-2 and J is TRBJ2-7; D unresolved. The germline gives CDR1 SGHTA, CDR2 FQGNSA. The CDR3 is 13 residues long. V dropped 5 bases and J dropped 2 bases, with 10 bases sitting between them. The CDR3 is CASSVMVTYEQYF. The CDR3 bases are TGTGCCAGCAGCGTAATGGTTACCTACGAGCAGTACTTC.

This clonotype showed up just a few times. The CDR3 DNA sequence: TGTGCCAGTAGTATATACCCGGAGGGGGATCAGCCCCAGCATTTT. Protein: CASSIYPEGDQPQHF. V and J are TRBV19 and TRBJ1-5; TRBD1 might be the D (6 bases). The CDR3 runs 15 residues. Trimming took 2 bases from V and 5 from J, leaving 13 bases between them. Germline V CDR1 and CDR2: LNHDA, SQIVND (reference sequence).

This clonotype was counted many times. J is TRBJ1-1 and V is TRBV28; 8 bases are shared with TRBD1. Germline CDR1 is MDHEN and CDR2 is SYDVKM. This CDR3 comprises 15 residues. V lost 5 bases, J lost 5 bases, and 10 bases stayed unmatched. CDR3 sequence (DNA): TGTGCCAGCAGTCCCCCGGGACAGGCGCTTACTGAAGCTTTCTTT. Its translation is CASSPPGQALTEAFF.

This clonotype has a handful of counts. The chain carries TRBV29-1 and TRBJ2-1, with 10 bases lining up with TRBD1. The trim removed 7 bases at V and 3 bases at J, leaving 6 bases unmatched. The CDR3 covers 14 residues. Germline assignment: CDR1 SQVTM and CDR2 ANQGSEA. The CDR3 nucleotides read TGCAGCGCTCCCGGGACAGGGGTCTACAATGAGCAGTTCTTC. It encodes CSAPGTGVYNEQFF.

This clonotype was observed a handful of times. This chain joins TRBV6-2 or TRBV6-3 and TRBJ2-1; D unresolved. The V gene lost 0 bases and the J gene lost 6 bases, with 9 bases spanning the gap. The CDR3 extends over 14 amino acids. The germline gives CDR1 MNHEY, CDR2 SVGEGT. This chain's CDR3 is CASSYSTAINEQFF. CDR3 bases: TGTGCCAGCAGTTACTCGACGGCTATCAATGAGCAGTTCTTC.

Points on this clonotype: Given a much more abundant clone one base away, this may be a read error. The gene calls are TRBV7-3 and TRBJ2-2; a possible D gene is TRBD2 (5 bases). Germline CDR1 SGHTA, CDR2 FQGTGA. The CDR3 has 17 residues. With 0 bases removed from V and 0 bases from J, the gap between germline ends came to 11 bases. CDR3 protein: CASSLTAAGTNTGELFF. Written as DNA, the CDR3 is TGTGCCAGCAGCTTAACCGCGGCGGGCACGAACACCGGGGAGCTGTTTTTT.